Reported below is one TCR beta chain. The data originate from a study of blood T cells in healthy people across ages. Trimming cost V 8 bases and J 1 base; bases outside gene matches: 7. The CDR3 is made up of 15 amino acids. The germline CDR1 and CDR2 sequences are MDHEN and SYDVKM. Each sample gave at least 7 million isolated PBMCs. Sample-barcoded 5' priming and a J-beta primer mix drove a second PCR of about 6 to 12 cycles. TCRdb passed the 5' RACE reads through MiXCR, listing each CDR3 protein once. The sample carries 650,000 to 1,000,000 distinct CDR3 sequences, 35% to 40% recorded once. The chain uses TRBV28 and TRBJ2-2, with 7 bases fitting TRBD1. The receptor was isolated from a man younger than 30 in good health. Sample: blood. Written as DNA, the CDR3 is TGTGCCAGCGTCAAACAGGGGCTGAACACCGGGGAGCTGTTTTTT. Translating it yields CASVKQGLNTGELFF.